The T cell receptor (beta chain) described here comes from a study of beta chain features in type 1 diabetes (dated 2018 in TCRdb). About the investigation overall: Mean age, gender distribution, total cell number and subset yield did not differ between patients and healthy donors. Across all samples, fewer than 130 million sorted cells were examined, and cell number per subset correlated strongly with RNA yield. The study compared the TCRB repertoires of sorted circulating CD4+ T cell subsets in recently diagnosed type 1 diabetes patients with those in matched healthy donors. Regulatory and stem cell-like memory subsets were isolated from only 8 patients and about eight healthy donors, whereas naive and central memory subsets came from all 30 or so donors. What the research found in general, with its limitations: Because small numbers of individuals were included in the HLA sub-analyses, any influence of HLA type on TCRB rearrangement was left unresolved. Because cDNA rather than genomic DNA was sequenced, highly expressing activated cells could have been over-represented, although no difference in activation and CD3 levels was found between groups. Fewer insertions and more nucleotide deletions at VDJ recombination sites were observed in patients with type 1 diabetes, implying thymic rearrangement abnormalities. A moderate but significant shortening of TCRB CDR3 length was observed in type 1 diabetes patients in all four CD4+ subsets. Shorter templates might have been favored by PCR, but patient and control samples were amplified and corrected together, so both groups would have been affected equally by any skew. Naive, central memory and regulatory TCRB repertoires appeared to be more alike among patients than among healthy donors.

This clone has more than one count but fewer than ten. The antigen it recognizes is unknown. Per-nucleotide qualities are absent, and no much larger clonotype sits a single base away. From each donor, a single peripheral blood sample of approximately 0.11 L on average was drawn into heparinised tubes. A BD FACSAria II and a panel including CD45RO, CCR7, CD25, CD127, CD95 and CD27 were used to sort naive, central memory, regulatory and stem cell-like memory CD4+ T cells. A purity above 98% was achieved for all sorted populations. PBMCs were separated immediately by Lymphoprep density gradient centrifugation and were stained directly, without being cultured. So that batch effects would be minimized, each experiment stained and sorted samples in pairs, pairing one healthy donor with one patient. CDR1 KGHSH and CDR2 LQKENI are derived from the germline V gene. For this chain, trimming is 3 bases at the V end and 5 bases at the J end, and the number of junction bases without a gene match is 10. The CDR3 goes from the cysteine to the phenylalanine over 16 residues. The sequence is cut down to CDR3 DNA, 48 bases in frame from base 1.

The High Capacity cDNA Reverse Transcription Kit was used to reverse transcribe all of the isolated RNA, meaning that expressed TCRB transcripts were what got sequenced. Deep immunoSEQ sequencing was performed on naive, central memory and regulatory T cell samples, with an average of around 3.4 million total reads per sample. Sorted cells were lysed in RLT buffer, and RNA was extracted using DNase-treated RNeasy Micro or Mini kits according to cell number. To prevent cross-contamination, every cell subset was processed on its own, while patient and healthy donor samples were processed together. TCRB sequences were amplified from cDNA with the immunoSEQ multiplex PCR, producing 87-bp fragments spanning the CDR3 region. Sequencing of the amplicons was done on the Illumina HiSeq platform. Turning to the authors' computational methods: PCR bias was computationally corrected using synthetic template baselines, reads within Hamming distance 2 were collapsed, and singletons that could not be merged were discarded. Reads were aligned to IMGT to assign V, D and J genes, CDR3 length, and insertions or deletions at six rearrangement sites. Within each subset, clonotype counts were normalized to sorted cell number, and only after that were true diversity and Gini coefficients computed with the tcR R package. The overlap coefficient, calculated on TCRB nucleotide sequences, was used to quantify repertoire sharing. TCRdb took over this immuneACCESS table, retaining in-frame rearrangements with V and J assigned. Such tables are incomplete; in checked studies, under half of the missing clones stem from an unresolved V gene, and the remainder is unexplained. The DNA gave D and trimming, while V, J and clone size come from that table. A total of some 150,000 clones appear in this sample, 6.9% of them only once. Together, the top ten hold around 1.5% of the sample.

The source is a woman aged 25 to 39 in good health. The chain joins TRBV18 to TRBJ2-5, with 9 bases in between that match TRBD2. Sequenced input: central memory CD4+ T cells from blood. The nucleotides read TGTGCCAGCTCACCCGGGGTCCTAGCGGGACGGGAGACCCAGTACTTC. It codes for CASSPGVLAGRETQYF. This CDR3, with the reference TRBV18 and TRBJ2-5 proteins standing in past its ends, gives the full variable domain NAGVMQNPRHLVRRRGQEARLRCSPMKGHSHVYWYRQLPEEGLKFMVYLQKENIIDESGMPKERFSAEFPKEGPSILRIQQVVRGDSAAYFCASSPGVLAGRETQYFGPGTRLLVL.